What follows describes a single T cell receptor (beta chain). This clone was seen only a few times. The clone's antigen remains unknown. Base qualities are missing; no much larger clone stands one base away. The source of the sample is a study of cytomegalovirus exposure and HLA in healthy donors (dated by TCRdb to between 2016 and 2019). Turning to the overall study: According to an earlier analysis of several hundred of the donors, 200 million or so T cells yielded 120 million or so unique TCR beta sequences and approximately 280 Gb of sequence data. The number of typed donors differed by locus: about 620-640 for A, B, C, DRB1 and DQB1; 500 to 550 for DQA1; fewer than 610 for DPA1; and 400 to 480 for DPB1. An earlier analysis of 587 of the donors applied high-throughput TCR beta sequencing to assess whether each TCR beta V gene segment acted as functional or pseudogenic. The study aimed to test whether cataloging public T cell receptors could reveal signatures of past pathogen exposure. The study used immunosequencing to profile the T cell repertoires of under 700 subjects and linked those repertoires to cytomegalovirus serostatus. An early release that covered roughly 600 HLA-typed donors contained about 300 gigabases of sequencing data and tens of millions of unique TCR sequences. Both class I and class II loci were covered by HLA typing, at four-digit resolution. Of the roughly 400 genotyped donors, 81% were placed in the genetic ancestry cluster associated with self-reported Caucasian donors. Roughly five DR-DQ haplotypes were handled as single units for association and clustering, since linkage in the cohort was strong. Donor age, sex, ethnicity and CMV serostatus were compiled alongside the repertoire data. The study combined high-throughput TCR immunosequencing, statistical association of individual TCRs with disease status, and machine learning to predict cytomegalovirus infection status. In the later analysis, no new phenotypic data were used to find candidate immune exposures; instead, reliance was placed on TCR beta sequences and their occurrence across donors. Besides the first cohort of around 700 subjects, a separate validation cohort made up of over a hundred different subjects was used. To study patterns of TCR occurrence, a later analysis re-analyzed previously published TCR beta repertoires from 650 to 750 donors and added high-resolution HLA genotyping. Every discovery cohort repertoire had been produced on one sequencing platform. On average, roughly 240,000 unique TCR beta nucleotide sequences were sequenced per donor among 300 to 500 genotyped donors of the cohort, with roughly 18% of those sequences being non-productive. A later genetic analysis used genome-wide SNP genotypes for about 60% of the roughly 700 donors, treating that subset as a discovery cohort. Results and caveats for the whole study, not just this receptor: Compared with equally common non-associated chains, HLA-associated TCR beta chains in a later analysis were more clonally expanded and had lower generation probabilities. Because HLA typing was missing for some donors at each locus, association tests included only the typed subset. Most TCR sequences were seen in very few donors, while some public TCRs were found in many individuals. When HLA alleles, especially DR and DQ, strongly co-occurred, attributing TCR associations to individual alleles was difficult. The study listed 150 to 200 TCR beta chains as associated with cytomegalovirus. In a later analysis, the rate of TCR association differed among HLA loci, with DRB1 alleles having the most associated TCRs and HLA-C alleles having the fewest. The classifier was reported to diagnose cytomegalovirus status with high specificity and sensitivity in both the original cohort and the validation cohort. Linkage disequilibrium might explain the correlated functional status among segregating V segments, but an unknown experimental factor could not be excluded. An association between a missense DCLRE1C variant and V-gene and J-gene trimming of TCR beta chains was found in a later genetic analysis and replicated in an independent cohort. In a later analysis, most CMV-associated TCR beta chains were found to appear HLA-restricted, with HLA associations seemingly driven largely by CMV exposure. Compared with the 666-donor mean, donors in an Asian-associated ancestry cluster had fewer N-insertions in productive TCRs, according to a later genetic analysis. A further reported finding was that TCR beta sequences accurately predicted the HLA-A and HLA-B alleles for most subjects in the first cohort. In an earlier analysis of approximately 590 of the donors, most TCR beta V segments were observed in productive rearrangements about 90% or about 30% of the time, broadly matching IMGT annotations. In vitro tests confirmed that a few of the cytomegalovirus-associated TCR beta chains recognize cytomegalovirus antigens. A later analysis reported that several top co-occurrence clusters appeared linked to parvovirus B19, influenza, CMV and Epstein-Barr virus. The only immune exposure information available for the cohort was CMV serostatus. At a false discovery rate of 0.05, a later analysis linked under 20,000 TCR beta sequences to specific HLA alleles. The authors suggested that the approach could potentially be extended to other disease states and immunological phenotypes. Only TCR beta chains were sequenced in this cohort, and the absence of alpha or paired-chain data limited detectable features. The sequencing pipeline was judged likely to have produced a cluster of highly shared sequence variants as a technical artifact. Because counts were too low, roughly 17 rarely observed V segments, including chromosome 9 orphons, were left out of the earlier analysis of 587 of the donors. The presence/absence analyses assumed that sequencing depth was roughly uniform across donors, and that assumption may not be true.

The library was produced with the immunoSEQ multiplex PCR assay. For the multiplex PCR, a mixture combining 60 forward primers for TCR Vbeta segments and 13 reverse primers for TCR Jbeta segments was used. The CDR3 region of rearranged TCR beta genes was amplified from genomic DNA by a multiplex PCR assay. On the Illumina HiSeq System, the amplified TCR beta libraries were sequenced as 87-base-pair reads. On the authors' methods: In a later analysis, some 80 million unique TCR beta chains were counted across the roughly 670 repertoires, and roughly 11 million of these chains were shared by at least two donors. Raw reads were error-corrected and collapsed into unique sequences with a nearest-neighbor algorithm that merged closely related sequences to remove PCR and sequencing errors. CDR3 sequences were aligned to IMGT reference sequences to assign V, D and J gene segments. Each retained sequence needed at least a six-nucleotide match to both a V gene segment and a J gene segment. A rearrangement counted as productive if the CDR3 had no stop codons and remained in frame with V and J, and every other rearrangement counted as non-productive. Following IMGT convention, CDR3 was defined as the stretch from the second conserved V-encoded cysteine to the conserved J-encoded phenylalanine. The earlier analysis of 587 of the donors excluded sequences that lacked an unambiguous match to a single V gene segment. An earlier analysis of 500 to 600 of the donors classified V segments as functional when productive rearrangements were above 56.7% and as segregating when the standard deviation between donors was above 5%. A statistical classification framework was built for diagnosing cytomegalovirus status from the catalog of TCR beta chain sequences. In a later analysis, TCR nucleotide sequences were compared against IMGT/GENE-DB human TR gene sequences so that V and J genes could be assigned. Using the TCRdist pipeline, a later analysis assigned CDR3 sequences along with most-parsimonious VDJ recombination scenarios. In a later analysis, each TCR beta chain was defined by its CDR3 amino acid sequence together with its V-gene family, and reads lacking a unique V-gene family were excluded. A later analysis removed 450 to 600 highly shared, low-generation-probability nucleotide sequences to deal with suspected cross-contamination and a sequencing artifact. In a later analysis, a clonal expansion index was calculated for each public chain from normalized within-repertoire ranks of inferred template counts. In a later analysis, generation probabilities were computed using a VDJ recombination model fitted to out-of-frame rearrangements, and the results were checked against IGoR. In a later analysis, TCR-TCR, TCR-HLA and TCR-CMV co-occurrence was scored with hypergeometric tests, and a repertoire-size bias correction was applied to TCR pairs. False discovery rates were estimated in a later analysis by permuting HLA or CMV assignments 20 times. A later analysis grouped co-occurring TCRs with DBSCAN, adding TCRdist sequence similarity when clustering within HLA-allele-positive subsets. Co-occurrence clustering excluded repertoires with fewer than 30,000 or more than 120,000 public chains, plus five with anomalous nucleotide sharing. The table was pulled from immuneACCESS by TCRdb, which kept in-frame rearrangements only. Such tables lose some clones; where checked, under half of the loss comes from unresolved V genes, and the rest has no known cause. V and J calls and clone size come straight from that table; D and trimming were deduced from the DNA. The sample has some 150,000 clones on record, approximately 77% of them singletons. 3.7% of the sample rests with the top ten.

The cohort comprised 710 or so healthy bone marrow donors. All cohort members were sampled while nominally healthy, although unrecorded immune exposures were likely present. The donor tested CMV seropositive, placing the donor among the 310 or so seropositive members of the cohort. A peripheral blood sample was provided by each donor, and peripheral blood mononuclear cells were used for TCR beta sequencing. The Qiagen DNeasy Blood Extraction Kit was used to extract genomic DNA from the blood cell samples. The sequencing sample was made of PBMCs. This TCR came from a man younger than 45 in good health and CMV-seropositive.

The nucleotide sequence is TGTGCCAGCAGTTACATCGGACAGGGGGGAAATTCACCCCTCCACTTT. Its translation is CASSYIGQGGNSPLHF. The chain uses TRBV6-5 and TRBJ1-6, and TRBD1 matches 10 of the central bases. For CDR1 and CDR2, the germline V gene lists MNHEY and SVGAGI. For this chain, trimming is 2 bases at the V end and 7 bases at the J end, and the number of junction bases without a gene match is 5. The CDR3 holds 16 amino acids from the cysteine to the phenylalanine. The read is trimmed to its CDR3 DNA, 48 bases read in frame from base 1.